This TCR beta chain stems from a study of blood T cell repertoires in COVID-19. Germline V gene sequence: CDR1 SQVTM, CDR2 ANQGSEA. Trimming stripped 3 bases from V and 1 base from J, with 16 bases between. CDR3 length equals 16 residues. TCRdb keeps only in-frame clones here, not all; method: immunoSEQ multiplex PCR. In the table there are around 200,000 clones, roughly 84% of which are singletons. This chain joins TRBV29-1 and TRBJ2-1; no clear D. This clonotype was sampled from a woman aged 80 or older with acute or convalescent COVID-19. Specimen: peripheral blood. The CDR3, as DNA: TGCAGCGTTGATAAGCAGGCCCACCCTTCCTACAATGAGCAGTTCTTC. Translated: CSVDKQAHPSYNEQFF.